The 25 T cell receptor beta chains reported below all come from one sample, sequenced in a study of control samples from healthy donors and cancer patients. The repertoire was sequenced with immunoSEQ multiplex PCR; TCRdb's copy has only in-frame clones and lacks some. Found here are roughly 29,000 clones, 70% to 90% of them singletons; the top ten hold about 3.7%. Material: formalin-fixed, paraffin-embedded tissue. Receptors were obtained from a female donor with melanoma.

This chain links TRBV27 with TRBJ2-1; D not resolved. The CDR3 runs 12 residues. Germline V CDR1 and CDR2: MNHEY, SMNVEV (reference sequence). Between the trimmed V and J ends, which lost 1 base and 10 bases, there was a span of 8 bases. The CDR3 loop is CASSLLGFEQFF. DNA of the CDR3: TGTGCCAGCAGTTTATTGGGCTTCGAGCAGTTCTTC.

As regards this clone: The junction does not match germline at one end; this may be a read error. V is TRBV6-5 and J is TRBJ2-5; 7 positions match TRBD1. The CDR3 extends over 14 amino acids. The germline V gene encodes CDR1 MNHEY and CDR2 SVGAGI. Here the CDR3 reads CAALEQGLQEIQYF. The CDR3 bases are TGTGCCGCCCTAGAACAGGGGCTTCAAGAGATCCAGTACTTC.

A single count supports this clone. V usage is TRBV29-1 and J usage is TRBJ1-4; TRBD1 matches 9 bases. V lost 4 bases and J lost 9; bases outside the gene matches: 3. CDR1 and CDR2 (germline): SQVTM, ANQGSEA. This CDR3 spans 12 amino acids. The CDR3: CSVVGTGKKLFF. DNA of the CDR3: TGCAGCGTTGTAGGGACAGGGAAAAAACTGTTTTTT.

This chain joins TRBV5-1 and TRBJ2-7; the D is unclear. The CDR3 covers 14 residues. Trimming removed 2 bases from V and 6 bases from J, with 15 bases in between. Germline values: CDR1 SGHRS, CDR2 YFSETQ. This chain's CDR3 is CASSLASPPVEQYF. CDR3 DNA sequence: TGCGCCAGCAGCTTAGCCTCCCCGCCCGTCGAGCAGTACTTC.

The chain links TRBV4-3 to TRBJ2-7; 9 bases are shared with TRBD2. J lost 0 bases, V lost 0 bases, and 6 bases had no gene match. Germline V CDR1 and CDR2: LGHNA, YSLEER. This CDR3 is built from 17 residues. CDR3 loop: CASSQEAQTSGSYEQYF. The DNA of the CDR3 is TGCGCCAGCAGCCAAGAAGCGCAGACTAGCGGCTCCTACGAGCAGTACTTC.

The chain has TRBV7-2 and TRBJ2-5; D possibly matches TRBD1 or TRBD2 (5 bases each). Trimming removed 5 bases from V and 4 bases from J, with 17 bases in between. CDR3 length equals 15 residues. The germline CDR1 and CDR2 sequences are SGHTA and FQGNSA. The CDR3, as DNA: TGTGCCAGCAGCGGTAGGGGCGGGCGCACAGAGACCCAGTACTTC. Translating gives CASSGRGGRTETQYF.

The V call is TRBV2, the J call TRBJ1-2; D perhaps matches TRBD1 (5 bases). The CDR3 is made up of 15 amino acids. Germline assignment: CDR1 SNHLY and CDR2 FYNNEI. Trimming shortened V by 7 bases and J by 0 bases, and 15 bases separated the two germline ends. DNA for the CDR3: TGTGCCAGCACCCCGGGGGACTCTTCTAACTATGGCTACACCTTC. As protein: CASTPGDSSNYGYTF.

J is TRBJ2-2 and V is TRBV24-1; D tentatively fits TRBD1 or TRBD2 (6 bases each). CDR1 is KGHDR and CDR2 is SFDVKD in the germline V gene. V lost 3 bases to trimming and J lost 4 bases, with 17 bases between them. CDR3 length equals 17 residues. The CDR3: CATSDQQGLHGTGELFF. The CDR3 nucleotides read TGTGCCACCAGTGATCAACAGGGACTTCACGGCACCGGGGAGCTGTTTTTT.

The V call is TRBV2, the J call TRBJ1-1; D not resolved. CDR3 size: 14 residues. V was cut by 5 bases and J by 4 bases, with 14 bases left in between. Germline CDR1 SNHLY, CDR2 FYNNEI. The CDR3 region has the DNA TGTGCCAGCAGTATTCACCCCCAAACCACTGAAGCTTTCTTT. Its translation is CASSIHPQTTEAFF.

The V and J genes are TRBV27 and TRBJ1-4, with D perhaps matching TRBD1 (5 bases). The V end lost 4 bases, the J end lost 3 bases, and 12 bases lay between the germline ends. The CDR3 sequence is 15 residues long. Germline V gene sequence: CDR1 MNHEY, CDR2 SMNVEV (reference sequence). Written as DNA, the CDR3 is TGTGCCAGCAGTTCCCCCGGGGCTTCTAATGAAAAACTGTTTTTT. As protein: CASSSPGASNEKLFF.

This sequence joins TRBV5-1 and TRBJ1-5, with D unresolved. The CDR3 totals 13 residues. Trimming stripped 0 bases from V and 1 base from J, with 2 bases between. Looked up from germline, CDR1 is SGHRS and CDR2 is YFSETQ. Written as DNA, the CDR3 is TGCGCCAGCAGCTTGGACAGCAATCAGCCCCAGCATTTT. This codes for CASSLDSNQPQHF.

This clone was recorded only once. The J gene is TRBJ1-6, the V gene TRBV14; D perhaps matches TRBD1 (6 bases). Germline V CDR1 and CDR2: SGHDN, FVKESK. Trimming removed 3 bases at V and 8 bases at J, with 11 bases between. CDR3 length: 14 amino acids. The CDR3 spells CASSQTGGYSPLHF. The CDR3 bases are TGTGCCAGCAGCCAGACAGGCGGCTATTCACCCCTCCACTTT.

Details on this clone: The junction departs from germline at one end; a sequencing error may be responsible. The genes are TRBV5-1 and TRBJ1-6, with D maybe TRBD1 (5 bases). This CDR3 has 15 residues. Germline CDR1 SGHRS, CDR2 YFSETQ. Here the CDR3 DNA reads TGCCCCAGCAGCCCGGGGGGGGGACCTGATTCACCCCTCCACTTT. Translated: CPSSPGGGPDSPLHF.

This clone was counted a single time. The chain combines TRBV19 with TRBJ1-2, with 12 bases aligning to TRBD1. Germline assignment: CDR1 LNHDA and CDR2 SQIVND (reference sequence). After removal of 4 bases from V and 6 bases from J, the junction contained 15 bases not matched to a gene. The CDR3 extends over 18 amino acids. The chain's CDR3 is CASSKVPGQGASGDGYTF. The CDR3 bases are TGTGCCAGTAGTAAAGTACCGGGACAGGGGGCGAGTGGTGATGGCTACACCTTC. Drawing the rest from reference TRBV19 and TRBJ1-2, the complete variable domain is DGGITQSPKYLFRKEGQNVTLSCEQNLNHDAMYWYRQDPGQGLRLIYYSQIVNDFQKGDIAEGYSVSREKKESFPLTVTSAQKNPTAFYLCASSKVPGQGASGDGYTFGSGTRLTVV.

This clone appeared a single time. This rearrangement joins TRBV5-6 to TRBJ2-7; 8 bases agree with TRBD1. The CDR3 length is 16 residues. V dropped 4 bases and J dropped 3; count of bases not matched to a gene: 12. Germline CDR1 reads SGHDT; CDR2 reads YYEEEE. The CDR3 DNA is TGTGCCAGCAGCCCTTGGACAGGGACCATCCGCTACGAGCAGTACTTC. It codes for CASSPWTGTIRYEQYF.

For this clone: A clone one base away is much larger, so this may be a read error. The V call is TRBV7-6, the J call TRBJ2-5; maybe TRBD2 (5 bases). Trimming removed 3 bases from V and 1 base from J, with 12 bases in between. The V gene's germline CDR1 is SGHVS and CDR2 FNYEAQ. The CDR3 totals 15 residues. The CDR3 sequence: CASSLGSESQETQYF. In DNA, the CDR3 is TGTGCCAGCAGCTTGGGTAGCGAGAGCCAAGAGACCCAGTACTTC.

In DNA form, the CDR3 reads TGTGCCAGTGGGGGGACGGGCAACACTGAAGCTTTCTTT. Protein sequence: CASGGTGNTEAFF. This chain uses TRBV25-1 with TRBJ1-1, with D perhaps TRBD1 (5 bases). CDR3 length: 13 amino acids. Germline CDR1 reads MGHDK; CDR2 reads SYGVNS. V was shortened by 9 bases and J by 2 bases, with 13 bases between the two germline ends.

About this clone itself: The sample holds other DNA sequences that translate to the same CDR3. The genes are TRBV18 and TRBJ1-2; tentative D call: TRBD1 (5 bases). Germline assignment: CDR1 KGHSH and CDR2 LQKENI. The CDR3 totals 13 residues. V shed 3 bases and J shed 2 bases, with 7 bases lying between them. This chain's CDR3 is CASSPDTNYGYTF. In DNA, the CDR3 is TGTGCCAGCTCACCGGACACAAACTATGGCTACACCTTC.

The chain carries TRBV3-1 (or the pseudogene TRBV3-2) and TRBJ1-6; D gene unclear. Germline CDR1 LGHDT, CDR2 YNNKEL (reference sequence). V shed 2 bases and J shed 7 bases, with 9 bases lying between them. The CDR3 totals 14 residues. As DNA, the CDR3 is TGTGCCAGCAGCCAAAGACCGGCGAATTCACCCCTCCACTTT. Protein sequence: CASSQRPANSPLHF.

Comment on this clone: The junction shows a germline mismatch at one end, possibly a read error. V gene TRBV14 combines with J gene TRBJ1-2; the D gene is possibly TRBD1 (6 bases). The CDR3 has 14 amino acids. Looked up from germline, CDR1 is SGHDN and CDR2 is FVKESK. In nucleotides, the CDR3 is TGTGTCAGCAGCCCTATTACAGGGACCTATGGCTACACCTTC. Translated: CVSSPITGTYGYTF. Combining the CDR3 with reference TRBV14 and TRBJ1-2 gives the whole variable domain EAGVTQFPSHSVIEKGQTVTLRCDPISGHDNLYWYRRVMGKEIKFLLHFVKESKQDESGMPNNRFLAERTGGTYSTLKVQPAELEDSGVYFCVSSPITGTYGYTFGSGTRLTVV.

The rearrangement joins TRBV7-9 to TRBJ1-1; D unclear. From germline, CDR1 is SEHNR and CDR2 FQNEAQ (reference sequence). The length of the CDR3 is 14 residues. With 5 bases removed from V and 4 bases from J, the gap between germline ends came to 14 bases. CDR3 sequence: CASSANPSGTEAFF. CDR3 nucleotide sequence: TGTGCCAGCAGCGCCAACCCCTCAGGCACTGAAGCTTTCTTT.

CDR3 loop: CAISESWEAWETQYF. The DNA for the CDR3 is TGTGCCATCAGTGAGTCCTGGGAGGCTTGGGAGACCCAGTACTTC. J is TRBJ2-5 and V is TRBV10-3, with D possibly TRBD2 on 6 matching bases. V lost 0 bases and J 5 bases, leaving 13 bases between the germline ends. Germline CDR1 ENHRY, CDR2 SYGVKD. CDR3 size: 15 residues.

This clone appeared a single time. The gene calls are TRBV30 and TRBJ1-4; no clear D gene. The CDR3 runs to 17 residues. Germline assignment: CDR1 GTSNPN and CDR2 SVGIG (reference sequence). V lost 0 bases and J lost 0, with 14 bases in between. The CDR3 DNA reads as TGTGCCTGGAGTGTTAAAGGGCTCATTGCAACTAATGAAAAACTGTTTTTT. Its protein is CAWSVKGLIATNEKLFF.

This sequence joins TRBV9 and TRBJ1-2; TRBD1 matches 7 bases. The CDR3 covers 13 residues. Unmatched junction bases numbered 4, after V lost 1 base and J lost 7 bases. Germline lookup yields CDR1 SGDLS and CDR2 YYNGEE. This CDR3 reads CASSVITGVGYTF. The DNA of the CDR3 is TGTGCCAGCAGCGTAATAACAGGGGTTGGCTACACCTTC.

The chain joins TRBV7-8 to TRBJ1-4, with D maybe TRBD1 (5 bases). CDR3 length equals 14 residues. CDR1 and CDR2 from the germline V gene are SGHVS and FQNEAQ. V was pared by 5 bases and J by 8 bases, with 15 bases between. The CDR3 protein is CASSEGRLKEKLFF. CDR3 DNA sequence: TGTGCCAGCAGCGAGGGGAGACTGAAGGAAAAACTGTTTTTT.